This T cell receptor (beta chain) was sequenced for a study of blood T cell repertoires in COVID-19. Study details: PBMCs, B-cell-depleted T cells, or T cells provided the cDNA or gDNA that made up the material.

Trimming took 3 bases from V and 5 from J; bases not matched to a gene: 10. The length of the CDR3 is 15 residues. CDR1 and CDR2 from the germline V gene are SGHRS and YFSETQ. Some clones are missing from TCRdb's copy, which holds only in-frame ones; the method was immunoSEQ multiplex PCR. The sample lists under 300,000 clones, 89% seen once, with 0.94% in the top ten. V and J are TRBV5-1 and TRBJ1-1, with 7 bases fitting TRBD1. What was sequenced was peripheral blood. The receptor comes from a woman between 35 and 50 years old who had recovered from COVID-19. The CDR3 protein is CASSSFWTGKTEAFF. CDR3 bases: TGCGCCAGCAGCTCCTTTTGGACAGGAAAAACTGAAGCTTTCTTT.